A selection of T cell receptor beta chains follows, all from one sample in a study of radiation and T cells in renal cell carcinoma. TCRdb's table, derived via immunoSEQ multiplex PCR, lists solely in-frame clones and lacks some. This sample has 50,000 to 65,000 clones, with roughly 80% found just once. The sample consisted of blood, taken from a patient whose treatment included radiotherapy and nephrectomy. The receptors derive from a man aged 60 to 75 with renal cell carcinoma. Each CDR3 is given with its conserved first and last residue. Fields, in order: J gene, clone size, V gene, D gene, CDR3 protein, CDR3 DNA. D genes are given only for firm matches. Expanded clones get a size class; other rows say once, few or many, or leave the size out.

TRBJ2-1 - TRBV10-1 - CASSEGVYNEQFF TGCGCCAGCAGTGAGGGGGTGTACAATGAGCAGTTCTTC
TRBJ1-2 - TRBV7-2 TRBD1 CASSSPQGAYGYTF TGTGCCAGCAGCTCCCCCCAGGGGGCCTATGGCTACACCTTC
TRBJ2-1 few TRBV7-2 - CASSFLGVRRNEQFF TGTGCCAGCAGCTTTCTAGGTGTGCGTCGCAATGAGCAGTTCTTC
TRBJ2-1 - TRBV5-1 - CASSLEGRQSNEQFF TGCGCCAGCAGCTTGGAAGGCAGACAGTCCAATGAGCAGTTCTTC
TRBJ1-1 - TRBV4-1 TRBD1 CASSQGDRNTEAFF TGCGCCAGCAGCCAAGGGGACAGGAACACTGAAGCTTTCTTT
TRBJ1-2 - TRBV19 - CASRPVGVSSHGYTF TGTGCCAGTAGGCCAGTCGGGGTAAGCAGCCATGGCTACACCTTC
TRBJ1-2 - TRBV10-3 TRBD1 CATRQGLYGYTF TGTGCCACCCGACAGGGACTCTATGGCTACACCTTC
TRBJ1-1 - TRBV6-1 TRBD1 CASSERGRGLIVNTEAFF TGTGCCAGCAGTGAACGCGGCAGGGGGTTGATTGTGAACACTGAAGCTTTCTTT
TRBJ2-3 - TRBV5-1 - CASSLRKSYTDTQYF TGCGCCAGCAGCCTACGCAAGTCCTACACAGATACGCAGTATTTT
TRBJ2-6 - TRBV15 - CATSREQVRSGANVLTF TGTGCCACCAGCAGAGAACAGGTGCGCTCTGGGGCCAACGTCCTGACTTTC
TRBJ2-3 - TRBV5-6 - CASSFSRDGPSTDTQYF TGTGCCAGCAGCTTCTCCCGGGACGGACCTAGCACAGATACGCAGTATTTT
TRBJ2-5 - TRBV10-3 - CAISESIGGQETQYF TGTGCCATCAGTGAGTCGATTGGGGGCCAAGAGACCCAGTACTTC
TRBJ2-6 - TRBV29-1 - CSVSQRAYTGANVLTF TGCAGCGTTTCCCAGAGAGCGTATACTGGGGCCAACGTCCTGACTTTC
TRBJ2-7 - TRBV30 - CAWSTGNEQYF TGTGCCTGGAGTACGGGAAACGAGCAGTACTTC
TRBJ2-2 - TRBV2 TRBD2 CASSPLAVDTGELFF TGTGCCAGCAGTCCACTAGCGGTTGACACCGGGGAGCTGTTTTTT
TRBJ2-7 - TRBV30 TRBD1 CAWSRRDSKIRSSYEQYF TGTGCCTGGAGTCGAAGGGACAGCAAAATCAGGTCCTCCTACGAGCAGTACTTC
TRBJ2-4 - TRBV19 TRBD2 CASSISAGDRNIQYF TGTGCCAGTAGTATCTCGGCGGGAGATAGGAACATTCAGTACTTC
TRBJ2-1 - TRBV19 TRBD1 CASRSDRGRLSHNEQFF TGTGCCAGTAGGTCCGACAGGGGGCGCCTTTCCCACAATGAGCAGTTCTTC
TRBJ2-7 once TRBV7-9 TRBD1 CASSPGQGKPSSYEQYF TGTGCCAGCAGCCCGGGACAGGGCAAACCGTCCTCCTACGAGCAGTACTTC
TRBJ2-7 - TRBV7-9 - CASSLWGEQYF TGTGCCAGCAGCTTATGGGGGGAGCAGTACTTC
TRBJ2-2 - TRBV5-1 - CASSLTGIAATGELFF TGCGCCAGCAGCTTGACGGGAATCGCGGCCACCGGGGAGCTGTTTTTT
TRBJ2-1 - TRBV5-4 TRBD1 CASSDLDQGVVAYNEQFF TGTGCCAGCAGCGATTTGGACCAGGGGGTGGTCGCCTACAATGAGCAGTTCTTC
TRBJ1-5 - TRBV7-9 - CASSFGGNQPQHF TGTGCCAGCAGCTTTGGTGGCAATCAGCCCCAGCATTTT
TRBJ2-1 - TRBV5-5 TRBD1 CASQVIQGAGGDEQFF TGTGCCAGCCAGGTGATACAGGGGGCAGGGGGTGATGAGCAGTTCTTC
TRBJ2-3 - TRBV5-6 TRBD2 CASRELTSGRARTQYF TGTGCCAGCAGAGAATTGACTAGCGGGAGGGCCAGAACGCAGTATTTT
TRBJ2-5 - TRBV29-1 TRBD2 CSVAGLAGTSWGALHQETQYF TGCAGCGTTGCCGGACTAGCGGGGACCTCCTGGGGGGCTCTACACCAAGAGACCCAGTACTTC
TRBJ1-1 few TRBV18 - CASSPGLRGFF TGTGCCAGCTCACCGGGGCTCCGCGGGTTCTTT
TRBJ1-1 - TRBV18 - CASSPLNTEAFF TGTGCCAGCTCACCGTTGAACACTGAAGCTTTCTTT
TRBJ1-2 - TRBV18 TRBD1 CASSSGQGFDYGYTF TGTGCCAGCTCATCCGGACAGGGATTCGACTATGGCTACACCTTC
TRBJ1-1 - TRBV28 - CASTVLGTEAFF TGTGCCAGCACAGTACTGGGCACTGAAGCTTTCTTT
TRBJ2-6 once TRBV30 - CAWTGGVSGANVLTF TGTGCCTGGACCGGCGGTGTCTCTGGGGCCAACGTCCTGACTTTC
TRBJ1-1 - TRBV19 - CASSSRGGTEAFF TGTGCCAGTAGTAGCCGGGGGGGCACTGAAGCTTTCTTT
TRBJ1-5 - TRBV7-2 - CASSTDGQPQHF TGTGCCAGCAGCACCGACGGCCAGCCCCAGCATTTT
TRBJ1-3 once TRBV30 - CACDQGSGNTIYF TGTGCCTGTGACCAGGGATCTGGAAACACCATATATTTT
TRBJ1-2 - TRBV7-8 - CASSFGVRDYGYTF TGTGCCAGCAGCTTCGGGGTTAGGGACTATGGCTACACCTTC
TRBJ1-6 few TRBV7-9 - CASSLSGGTSNSPLHF TGTGCCAGCAGCTTAAGTGGCGGGACAAGTAATTCACCCCTCCACTTT
TRBJ1-5 - TRBV19 - CASSTEDSSNQPQHF TGTGCCAGTAGTACTGAGGACTCAAGCAATCAGCCCCAGCATTTT
TRBJ1-2 few TRBV11-2 TRBD1 CASRLPAGGVHTF TGTGCCAGCAGGCTTCCGGCAGGGGGCGTCCACACCTTC
TRBJ1-1 - TRBV30 - CARSSTNTEAFF TGTGCCCGATCGTCCACGAACACTGAAGCTTTCTTT
TRBJ2-3 - TRBV5-1 TRBD2 CASSLAGAGALTDTQYF TGCGCCAGCAGCTTGGCCGGAGCGGGGGCCCTCACAGATACGCAGTATTTT
TRBJ1-2 - TRBV6-6 TRBD1 CASSSRQGLYGYTF TGTGCCAGCAGTTCCCGACAGGGGTTATATGGCTACACCTTC
TRBJ1-1 - TRBV19 - CASSIGRVQNTEAFF TGTGCCAGTAGTATAGGCAGGGTCCAGAACACTGAAGCTTTCTTT
TRBJ2-1 - TRBV6-6 - CASSVEGLYNEQFF TGTGCCAGCAGTGTCGAGGGACTTTACAATGAGCAGTTCTTC
TRBJ1-3 - TRBV10-2 TRBD1 CASRATGGYGNTIYF TGCGCCAGCAGAGCGACAGGGGGCTATGGAAACACCATATATTTT
TRBJ1-2 - TRBV2 TRBD1 CASSAVTGDNYGYTF TGTGCCAGCAGTGCGGTGACAGGGGACAACTATGGCTACACCTTC
TRBJ1-2 few TRBV7-9 TRBD1 CASSRTGVWDGYTF TGTGCCAGCAGTCGAACAGGGGTGTGGGATGGCTACACCTTC
TRBJ2-1 - TRBV27 TRBD2 CATSGLAGGNEQFF TGTGCCACCTCGGGACTAGCGGGGGGCAATGAGCAGTTCTTC
TRBJ1-5 once TRBV27 - CASSLSRPNQPQHF TGTGCCAGCAGTTTATCACGGCCAAATCAGCCCCAGCATTTT
TRBJ2-3 - TRBV6-5 - CASSQLHTDTQYF TGTGCCAGCAGTCAACTACACACAGATACGCAGTATTTT